This is a list of T cell receptor beta chains from one sample in a study of T cells of healthy individuals. TCRdb reprocessed the 5' RACE reads with MiXCR, giving one entry per CDR3 protein. The sample holds 75,000 to 95,000 distinct CDR3 sequences, about 5% seen once. All receptors come from a female donor in good health. CDR3s leave out the opening cysteine and the closing phenylalanine or tryptophan.

j_call: TRBJ1-1
v_call: TRBV29-1
cdr3_aa: SARQGITEAF

j_call: TRBJ2-5
v_call: TRBV5-4
cdr3_aa: ASNWKTGGQETQY

j_call: TRBJ1-5
v_call: TRBV7-8
cdr3_aa: ASSSEHSVNQPQH

j_call: TRBJ2-7
v_call: TRBV28
cdr3_aa: ASSSNREQY

j_call: TRBJ1-2
v_call: TRBV9
cdr3_aa: ASSVATGYGYT

j_call: TRBJ1-1
v_call: TRBV6-2/TRBV6-3
cdr3_aa: ASSYGTGATEAF

j_call: TRBJ2-3
v_call: TRBV5-5
cdr3_aa: ASSLLSGRVTDTQY

j_call: TRBJ2-1
v_call: TRBV7-2
cdr3_aa: ASSLAGGSQGEQF

j_call: TRBJ2-3
v_call: TRBV4-2
cdr3_aa: ASSQAWGYTDTQY

j_call: TRBJ1-1
v_call: TRBV12-3/TRBV12-4
cdr3_aa: ASSLGGRGHRGSTEAF

j_call: TRBJ2-1
v_call: TRBV30
cdr3_aa: AWSVRLIYNEQF

j_call: TRBJ2-7
v_call: TRBV28
cdr3_aa: ASSFPTANNEQY

j_call: TRBJ2-3
v_call: TRBV12-3/TRBV12-4
cdr3_aa: ASSLDEVSQY

j_call: TRBJ2-1
v_call: TRBV14
cdr3_aa: ASSQVGLAVFPYNEQF

j_call: TRBJ2-1
v_call: TRBV20-1
cdr3_aa: SARLQAVSSYNEQF

j_call: TRBJ1-2
v_call: TRBV11-2
cdr3_aa: ASSPAGTGRNYGYT

j_call: TRBJ2-3
v_call: TRBV20-1
cdr3_aa: SAHILGDTQY

j_call: TRBJ2-6
v_call: TRBV15
cdr3_aa: ATSSDSGANVLT

j_call: TRBJ1-2
v_call: TRBV28
cdr3_aa: ASLGQSNYGYT

j_call: TRBJ2-7
v_call: TRBV3-1
cdr3_aa: ASSHVLTSGRHEQY

j_call: TRBJ1-6
v_call: TRBV27
cdr3_aa: ASSTGFNNSPLH

j_call: TRBJ2-4
v_call: TRBV19
cdr3_aa: ASSILGVGNIQY

j_call: TRBJ1-4
v_call: TRBV7-2
cdr3_aa: ASSFGEREKLF

j_call: TRBJ1-5
v_call: TRBV19
cdr3_aa: ASTPRNRQVNQPQH

j_call: TRBJ1-2
v_call: TRBV4-1
cdr3_aa: ASSQGGGYGYT

j_call: TRBJ1-2
v_call: TRBV6-5
cdr3_aa: ASVVSKGQGIYGYT

j_call: TRBJ1-4
v_call: TRBV30
cdr3_aa: AWSSHRGLGTNEKLF

j_call: TRBJ1-5
v_call: TRBV19
cdr3_aa: ASSLNPGAYQPQH

j_call: TRBJ2-5
v_call: TRBV29-1
cdr3_aa: SVGRPRETQY

j_call: TRBJ1-2
v_call: TRBV6-1
cdr3_aa: ASYRGSSLIYGYT

j_call: TRBJ2-5
v_call: TRBV18
cdr3_aa: ASSPSRGQETQY

j_call: TRBJ2-1
v_call: TRBV4-1
cdr3_aa: ASSQGGGRGIGEQF

j_call: TRBJ1-5
v_call: TRBV20-1
cdr3_aa: SARDYRVRSNQPQH

j_call: TRBJ2-1
v_call: TRBV24-1
cdr3_aa: ATSEVEGGGEQF

j_call: TRBJ1-5
v_call: TRBV20-1
cdr3_aa: SAITPQGPVDPQH

j_call: TRBJ1-1
v_call: TRBV6-1
cdr3_aa: ASSEAFPGD

j_call: TRBJ1-6
v_call: TRBV25-1
cdr3_aa: ASSGMGPGSPLH

j_call: TRBJ2-7
v_call: TRBV25-1
cdr3_aa: ASSESGQDEQY

j_call: TRBJ2-1
v_call: TRBV6-1
cdr3_aa: ASRHRGWNEQF

j_call: TRBJ1-1
v_call: TRBV7-9
cdr3_aa: ASSTDRAEAF

j_call: TRBJ2-1
v_call: TRBV19
cdr3_aa: ASSTGLSRPEQF

j_call: TRBJ2-2
v_call: TRBV13
cdr3_aa: ASSSNLRRSGELF

j_call: TRBJ2-2
v_call: TRBV5-6
cdr3_aa: ASSLGPANSGELF

j_call: TRBJ2-7
v_call: TRBV28
cdr3_aa: ASSLTWTSFSYEQY

j_call: TRBJ2-5
v_call: TRBV14
cdr3_aa: ASSPGLAGAWETQY

j_call: TRBJ2-7
v_call: TRBV9
cdr3_aa: ASSPRLAGAAHEQY

j_call: TRBJ1-3
v_call: TRBV25-1
cdr3_aa: ASSEVTVGNTIY

j_call: TRBJ2-7
v_call: TRBV29-1
cdr3_aa: SVVGLAGTGHYEQY

j_call: TRBJ1-1
v_call: TRBV7-2
cdr3_aa: ASSLRIVRGPNTEAF

j_call: TRBJ2-7
v_call: TRBV10-3
cdr3_aa: AIGPNNYEQY

j_call: TRBJ2-7
v_call: TRBV14
cdr3_aa: ASSQDGWHGEEQY

j_call: TRBJ1-2
v_call: TRBV28
cdr3_aa: ASSALTGSYGYT

j_call: TRBJ2-3
v_call: TRBV20-1
cdr3_aa: SAGDYRRTDTQY

j_call: TRBJ2-5
v_call: TRBV28
cdr3_aa: ASSYSGRAVETQY

j_call: TRBJ2-1
v_call: TRBV13
cdr3_aa: ASSLKGYNEQF

j_call: TRBJ2-2
v_call: TRBV10-3
cdr3_aa: AISRTGNGELF

j_call: TRBJ1-1
v_call: TRBV18
cdr3_aa: ASSPPKGEVTEAF

j_call: TRBJ1-3
v_call: TRBV27
cdr3_aa: ASRPMSGNTIY